Presented here are 30 T cell receptor beta chains from one specimen sequenced in a study of blood T cell repertoires in COVID-19. Data came from immunoSEQ multiplex PCR; TCRdb stores just in-frame clones and leaves some out. The repertoire consists of about 520,000 clones, with approximately 83% occurring once and the leading ten covering approximately 3.4%. The material sequenced was peripheral blood. The origin of the receptors is a human donor in a cohort sampled during active COVID-19.

J is TRBJ1-1 and V is TRBV27; possibly TRBD1 for D (5 bases). From germline, CDR1 is MNHEY and CDR2 SMNVEV (reference sequence). This CDR3 is built from 16 residues. The V end was cut by 4 bases, the J end by 1 base, with 16 bases between. CDR3 DNA: TGTGCCAGCAGTTCTGGGGCCCTGGTGGGGAACACTGAAGCTTTCTTT. Translated: CASSSGALVGNTEAFF.

Details on this clone: The sample carries other DNA sequences with the same CDR3. CDR3 amino acids: CASSSQGNTEAFF. DNA for the CDR3: TGTGCCAGCAGCTCACAGGGGAACACTGAAGCTTTCTTT. The chain uses TRBV7-3 and TRBJ1-1; D may be TRBD1 (6 bases). The CDR3 extends over 13 amino acids. Germline V gene lookup returns CDR1 SGHTA and CDR2 FQGTGA. V gave up 4 bases and J gave up 1 base, with 7 bases separating them.

The chain has TRBV27 and TRBJ2-2; tentative D call: TRBD2 (7 bases). CDR3 length equals 15 residues. V was shortened by 5 bases and J by 5 bases, with 15 bases between the two germline ends. Germline loops: CDR1 MNHEY, CDR2 SMNVEV (reference sequence). CDR3 coding DNA: TGTGCCAGCAGTCTCGGACTAGGGGGGACCGGGGAGCTGTTTTTT. Protein product: CASSLGLGGTGELFF.

This rearrangement joins TRBV18 to TRBJ2-7; 9 nucleotides line up with TRBD2. Germline assignment: CDR1 KGHSH and CDR2 LQKENI. The V and J ends lost 3 bases and 7 bases, in that order; junction bases with no gene match: 13. CDR3 length equals 16 residues. CDR3 sequence reads: CASSPPVASGTVEQYF. The DNA of the CDR3 is TGTGCCAGCTCACCCCCCGTTGCTAGCGGGACGGTAGAGCAGTACTTC.

This chain connects TRBV7-9 to TRBJ2-1; 14 bases agree with TRBD2. V shed 5 bases, J shed 8 bases, and the junction held 5 bases outside the gene matches. The length of the CDR3 is 15 residues. CDR1 and CDR2 from the germline V gene are SEHNR and FQNEAQ (reference sequence). For the CDR3, the DNA is TGTGCCAGCAGCAGGGGACTAGCGGGAGATGATGAGCAGTTCTTC. Amino acid sequence: CASSRGLAGDDEQFF.

The V call is TRBV30, the J call TRBJ1-1; D uncertain. V was trimmed by 0 bases and J by 4 bases, leaving 12 bases between them. Germline V gene lookup returns CDR1 GTSNPN and CDR2 SVGIG (reference sequence). This CDR3 contains 14 residues. The CDR3 DNA reads TGTGCCTGGAGTGTGCCAAGGAGGGTCACTGAAGCTTTCTTT. Its translation: CAWSVPRRVTEAFF.

CDR3: CASSAGGVSRTSYEQYF. Here the CDR3 DNA reads TGTGCCAGCAGCGCGGGGGGGGTTTCACGGACCTCCTACGAGCAGTACTTC. This chain joins TRBV9 and TRBJ2-7; 8 bases fit TRBD2. The CDR3 is made up of 17 amino acids. Looked up from germline, CDR1 is SGDLS and CDR2 is YYNGEE. V lost 3 bases, J lost 0 bases, and 11 bases stayed unmatched.

The V and J genes are TRBV5-4 and TRBJ2-6, with 7 bases aligning to TRBD1. With 0 bases clipped from V and 2 bases from J, the junction kept 5 bases outside the gene matches. This CDR3 contains 17 residues. The germline CDR1 and CDR2 sequences are SGHNT and YYREEE (reference sequence). The CDR3: CASSLVDRAPGANVLTF. In nucleotides, the CDR3 is TGTGCCAGCAGCTTGGTAGACAGGGCCCCTGGGGCCAACGTCCTGACTTTC. Full variable domain (remainder filled in from reference TRBV5-4 and TRBJ2-6): ETGVTQSPTHLIKTRGQQVTLRCSSQSGHNTVSWYQQALGQGPQFIFQYYREEENGRGNFPPRFSGLQFPNYSSELNVNALELDDSALYLCASSLVDRAPGANVLTFGAGSRLTVL.

The chain combines TRBV4-2 with TRBJ2-1; a weak D match, TRBD2 (6 bases). Germline lookup yields CDR1 LGHNA and CDR2 YNFKEQ. The CDR3 loop spans 13 amino acids. Trimming left V 5 bases short and J 5 bases short, with 10 bases between. This CDR3 reads CASSRIADNEQFF. The CDR3 nucleotides are TGTGCCAGCAGCAGGATAGCGGACAATGAGCAGTTCTTC.

The rearrangement uses TRBV12-5 and TRBJ2-5; tentative D call: TRBD1 (6 bases). CDR1 and CDR2 (germline): LGHNT, FRNRAP. The CDR3 is 15 residues long. Trimming left V 5 bases short and J 0 bases short, with 13 bases between. The CDR3 region has the DNA TGTGCTAGTGGTCCTACCCGACAGGACCAAGAGACCCAGTACTTC. This translates into CASGPTRQDQETQYF.

This chain links TRBV7-9 with TRBJ1-6; 7 positions agree with TRBD1. Germline V gene lookup returns CDR1 SEHNR and CDR2 FQNEAQ (reference sequence). The CDR3 loop spans 15 amino acids. Trimming removed 2 bases from V and 6 bases from J; junction bases left unmatched: 4. CDR3 in amino acids: CASSLRDSPNSPLHF. CDR3 in DNA: TGTGCCAGCAGCTTACGGGACAGCCCTAATTCACCCCTCCACTTT.

This clone has only one observation. The chain joins TRBV28 to TRBJ2-1, with D possibly being TRBD1 (5 bases). CDR3 length: 15 residues. Trimming took off 6 bases at V and 1 base at J, with 13 bases between the two ends. CDR1 MDHEN and CDR2 SYDVKM come from the germline V gene. DNA of the CDR3: TGTGCCAGCAGCCGACAGATTTATTCCTACAATGAGCAGTTCTTC. Translating it yields CASSRQIYSYNEQFF. The full variable domain, its missing parts supplied by reference TRBV28 and TRBJ2-1, is DVKVTQSSRYLVKRTGEKVFLECVQDMDHENMFWYRQDPGLGLRLIYFSYDVKMKEKGDIPEGYSVSREKKERFSLILESASTNQTSMYLCASSRQIYSYNEQFFGPGTRLTVL.

CDR3 residues: CASSLGQKNYEQYF. The CDR3 DNA follows: TGTGCCAGCAGCTTGGGTCAGAAAAACTACGAGCAGTACTTC. V is TRBV5-4 and J is TRBJ2-7; D ambiguous. Germline V gene data show CDR1 as SGHNT and CDR2 as YYREEE (reference sequence). Between the trimmed V and J ends, which lost 0 bases and 3 bases, there was a span of 10 bases. This CDR3 has 14 residues.

The chain uses TRBV7-2 and TRBJ1-5; 11 positions agree with TRBD1. V lost 5 bases and J lost 6; bases outside the gene matches: 6. The V gene's germline CDR1 is SGHTA and CDR2 FQGNSA. The CDR3 length is 15 residues. CDR3 in amino acids: CASSRDRGSAQPQHF. In DNA form, the CDR3 reads TGTGCCAGCAGCCGGGACAGGGGGTCAGCTCAGCCCCAGCATTTT.

This chain connects TRBV3-1 (or the pseudogene TRBV3-2) to TRBJ2-5, with TRBD2 matching 9 bases. Trimming at V came to 4 bases and at J to 1 base, leaving 7 bases not matched to a gene. The V gene's germline CDR1 is LGHDT and CDR2 YNNKEL (reference sequence). The CDR3 has 16 amino acids. Here the CDR3 reads CASSLLVAGVQETQYF. CDR3 nucleotides: TGTGCCAGCAGCCTATTGGTAGCGGGAGTCCAAGAGACCCAGTACTTC.

The rearrangement joins TRBV19 to TRBJ1-1; TRBD1 matches at 8 bases. Trimming cost V 8 bases and J 5 bases; bases outside gene matches: 4. Germline CDR1 and CDR2: LNHDA and SQIVND (reference sequence). CDR3 length: 12 residues. CDR3 loop: CASLTGGTEAFF. Written as DNA, the CDR3 is TGTGCCAGTCTTACAGGGGGAACTGAAGCTTTCTTT. The entire variable domain, with the rest obtained from reference TRBV19 and TRBJ1-1, is as follows: DGGITQSPKYLFRKEGQNVTLSCEQNLNHDAMYWYRQDPGQGLRLIYYSQIVNDFQKGDIAEGYSVSREKKESFPLTVTSAQKNPTAFYLCASLTGGTEAFFGQGTRLTVV.

This clone was observed once. The rearrangement uses TRBV6-5 and TRBJ2-7; 9 bases line up with TRBD2. The CDR3 contains 15 residues. The germline V gene has CDR1 MNHEY and CDR2 SVGAGI. Trimming at V came to 0 bases and at J to 5 bases, leaving 5 bases not matched to a gene. The DNA for the CDR3 is TGTGCCAGCAGTTACTCGATAGCGGGAGCCCACGAGCAGTACTTC. This gives the protein CASSYSIAGAHEQYF.

The rearrangement joins TRBV10-1 to TRBJ2-5; perhaps TRBD1 as D (5 bases). The CDR3 contains 13 residues. Germline V gives CDR1 WNHNN, CDR2 SYGVQD (reference sequence). Trimming took 5 bases from V and 13 from J, leaving 20 bases between them. CDR3 bases: TGCGCCAGCAGTCGGCCAGGGCGTGATTTGCTGTACTTC. Its protein is CASSRPGRDLLYF.

V usage is TRBV27 and J usage is TRBJ2-7, with 10 bases aligning to TRBD2. CDR3 length: 19 residues. Germline lookup yields CDR1 MNHEY and CDR2 SMNVEV (reference sequence). Trimming took 6 bases from V and 7 from J; bases not matched to a gene: 24. The CDR3 loop is CASSRRDPGTSVWVEEQYF. The CDR3 DNA is TGTGCCAGCAGCCGTCGCGACCCCGGGACTAGCGTCTGGGTAGAAGAGCAGTACTTC.

The chain joins TRBV5-1 to TRBJ1-2; D remains unclear. Germline V gives CDR1 SGHRS, CDR2 YFSETQ. V was clipped by 5 bases and J by 1 base, with 6 bases between them. The CDR3 covers 12 residues. As DNA, the CDR3 is TGCGCCAGCAGGGTCAGTAACTATGGCTACACCTTC. It encodes CASRVSNYGYTF.

This clone was seen once. The V gene is TRBV5-1, the J gene TRBJ2-3, with TRBD2 identical over 7 bases. Germline V CDR1 and CDR2: SGHRS, YFSETQ. The V segment lost 7 bases and the J segment 9 bases; nucleotides outside the gene matches: 14. The CDR3 loop spans 14 amino acids. CDR3 region: CASRPAGISGTQYF. CDR3 nucleotide sequence: TGCGCCAGCCGCCCAGCGGGAATCTCAGGGACGCAGTATTTT.

The rearrangement joins TRBV5-1 to TRBJ2-2; TRBD1 matches at 10 bases. CDR1 is SGHRS and CDR2 is YFSETQ in the germline V gene. The CDR3 runs to 16 residues. V lost 0 bases, J lost 6 bases, and 5 bases stayed unmatched. The CDR3 nucleotides read TGCGCCAGCAGCTTGGCCATCGGACAGGGGGCCGGGGAGCTGTTTTTT. It translates to CASSLAIGQGAGELFF.

The chain joins TRBV4-1 to TRBJ2-1, with 10 bases that match TRBD1. The V gene's germline CDR1 is MGHRA and CDR2 YSYEKL. The V and J ends lost 1 base and 2 bases, in that order; junction bases with no gene match: 8. The CDR3 loop spans 18 amino acids. CDR3 region: CASSQGSVGTGAYNEQFF. The CDR3 DNA is TGCGCCAGCAGCCAAGGTTCTGTGGGGACAGGGGCCTACAATGAGCAGTTCTTC.

This clone has just a few counts. The chain combines TRBV9 with TRBJ1-3, with D perhaps matching TRBD1 (5 bases). The CDR3 sequence is 19 residues long. The ends were cut back, 5 bases at V and 0 bases at J, with 24 bases in the middle. CDR1 and CDR2 (germline): SGDLS, YYNGEE. CDR3 sequence: CASRAYSLGGFHSGNTIYF. The DNA of the CDR3 is TGTGCCAGCAGAGCATATTCCTTGGGGGGTTTCCACTCTGGAAACACCATATATTTT.

This clone was picked up many times. The rearrangement uses TRBV19 and TRBJ2-4; 8 bases are a match to TRBD2. Looked up from germline, CDR1 is LNHDA and CDR2 is SQIVND (reference sequence). The CDR3 is 19 amino acids. V shed 9 bases, J shed 0 bases, and the junction held 19 bases outside the gene matches. The CDR3, as DNA: TGTGCCAGCAGCCCCCCGGCAGCGGGAGCAGGTTTAGCCAAAAACATTCAGTACTTC. This codes for CASSPPAAGAGLAKNIQYF.

This clone was seen just once. The chain employs TRBV18 and TRBJ2-6; no firm D call. Deletions cut 7 bases from V and 1 base from J, with 5 bases between. CDR3 size: 13 residues. Germline assignment: CDR1 KGHSH and CDR2 LQKENI. Here the CDR3 reads CASWASGANVLTF. The CDR3 coding sequence is TGTGCCAGCTGGGCGTCTGGGGCCAACGTCCTGACTTTC. The variable domain in full, with the rest retrieved from reference TRBV18 and TRBJ2-6, is NAGVMQNPRHLVRRRGQEARLRCSPMKGHSHVYWYRQLPEEGLKFMVYLQKENIIDESGMPKERFSAEFPKEGPSILRIQQVVRGDSAAYFCASWASGANVLTFGAGSRLTVL.

The chain is built from TRBV30 and TRBJ1-5, with TRBD1 identical over 7 bases. With V trimmed by 2 bases and J by 2 bases, 3 bases remained unmatched. The CDR3 sequence is 14 residues long. CDR1 GTSNPN and CDR2 SVGIG come from the germline V gene (reference sequence). The CDR3: CAWSQTGRNQPQHF. The CDR3 DNA is TGTGCCTGGAGTCAGACAGGGCGCAATCAGCCCCAGCATTTT.

J is TRBJ2-1 and V is TRBV19, with 7 bases lining up with TRBD1. Germline CDR1 and CDR2: LNHDA and SQIVND (reference sequence). The CDR3 sequence is 16 residues long. The V gene end was trimmed by 4 bases and the J gene end by 1 base; junction bases not matched to a gene: 7. The CDR3 DNA reads as TGTGCCAGTAGTAGAGGGGCAGGGGGTTCCTACAATGAGCAGTTCTTC. Translating gives CASSRGAGGSYNEQFF.

The rearrangement links TRBV3-1 (or the pseudogene TRBV3-2) to TRBJ1-1, with D perhaps TRBD1 (5 bases). There are 13 residues in the CDR3. Germline V gene sequence: CDR1 LGHDT, CDR2 YNNKEL (reference sequence). Trimming pared 7 bases from V and 7 bases from J, leaving 16 bases between. The chain's CDR3 is CASTSRGGIEAFF. In DNA, the CDR3 is TGTGCCAGCACCTCTAGGGGAGGGATTGAAGCTTTCTTT.

The chain uses TRBV2 and TRBJ2-3; TRBD1 matches 10 bases. Per germline, CDR1 SNHLY and CDR2 FYNNEI. The CDR3 consists of 16 residues. V was clipped by 3 bases and J by 1 base; unmatched bases: 4. In nucleotides, the CDR3 is TGTGCCAGCAGTGATGACAGGGGGCTGGGCACAGATACGCAGTATTTT. This gives the protein CASSDDRGLGTDTQYF. Supplemented by reference TRBV2 and TRBJ2-3, the full variable domain reads EPEVTQTPSHQVTQMGQEVILRCVPISNHLYFYWYRQILGQKVEFLVSFYNNEISEKSEIFDDQFSVERPDGSNFTLKIRSTKLEDSAMYFCASSDDRGLGTDTQYFGPGTRLTVL.